Listed below are T cell receptor beta chains from one sample, sequenced in a study of OX40 agonist ivuxolimab in advanced cancers. The assay was immunoSEQ multiplex PCR, and TCRdb's table has in-frame clones only and misses some. The table lists about 31,000 clones, 90% to 95% of them singletons, with around 5% in the top ten. The sample here was CD4+ or CD8+ T cells sorted from blood, taken in a trial of the OX40 agonist ivuxolimab. These TCRs come from an adult with an advanced solid tumor such as melanoma, head and neck, liver or kidney cancer. CDR3s include the opening cysteine and the closing phenylalanine or tryptophan. A D gene is named only where the DNA matches it firmly. The size entry is marked missing in some rows and otherwise reads once, few, many or a size class.

TRBV9	TRBD1	once	15	TRBJ1-6	CASSEGQGSNSPLHF	TGTGCCAGCAGCGAGGGACAGGGGAGTAATTCACCCCTCCACTTT
TRBV9	TRBD1	-	16	TRBJ2-5	CASSPTPTGSQETQYF	TGTGCCAGCAGCCCCACCCCGACAGGGAGCCAAGAGACCCAGTACTTC
TRBV9	TRBD1	-	14	TRBJ2-7	CASSLDDRVHEQYF	TGTGCCAGCAGCCTGGACGACAGGGTTCACGAGCAGTACTTC
TRBV4-1	-	-	16	TRBJ2-5	CASSQKGADYQETQYF	TGCGCCAGCAGCCAAAAAGGGGCGGATTACCAAGAGACCCAGTACTTC
TRBV27	-	-	11	TRBJ2-3	CASSLDGTQYF	TGTGCCAGCAGCCTTGACGGGACGCAGTATTTT
TRBV19	-	-	15	TRBJ1-1	CATLPGGAANTEAFF	TGTGCCACCCTCCCCGGGGGAGCCGCGAACACTGAAGCTTTCTTT
TRBV6-1	TRBD2	-	16	TRBJ2-1	CASSGELAGLGNEQFF	TGTGCCAGCAGTGGGGAACTAGCGGGGTTGGGGAATGAGCAGTTCTTC
TRBV27	-	-	14	TRBJ1-2	CASSPGPGGYGYTF	TGTGCCAGCAGCCCGGGACCCGGTGGATATGGCTACACCTTC
TRBV19	TRBD1	-	13	TRBJ2-7	CASTGQGAYEQYF	TGTGCCAGTACAGGACAGGGGGCGTACGAGCAGTACTTC
TRBV9	-	-	14	TRBJ1-2	CASSPSWVIYGYTF	TGTGCCAGCAGCCCCAGCTGGGTCATCTATGGCTACACCTTC
TRBV4-1	-	-	18	TRBJ1-5	CASSQVGRVGVFDQPQHF	TGCGCCAGCAGCCAAGTTGGCAGGGTGGGCGTATTCGATCAGCCCCAGCATTTT
TRBV11-2	-	-	14	TRBJ2-2	CASSLEQTTGELFF	TGTGCCAGCAGCTTAGAACAGACCACCGGGGAGCTGTTTTTT
TRBV9	-	-	13	TRBJ1-1	CASSNGPNTEAFF	TGTGCCAGCAGCAACGGTCCGAACACTGAAGCTTTCTTT
TRBV15	-	once	14	TRBJ2-7	CATSRRESSYEQYF	TGTGCCACCAGCAGGCGAGAATCCTCCTACGAGCAGTACTTC
TRBV10-2	-	once	16	TRBJ1-2	CASSESSRGQGNGYTF	TGCGCCAGCAGTGAGTCATCTCGAGGGCAGGGAAATGGCTACACCTTC
TRBV19	TRBD1	few	17	TRBJ2-2	CASSPQGGQGYSGELFF	TGTGCCAGTAGTCCTCAGGGGGGACAGGGTTATTCCGGGGAGCTGTTTTTT
TRBV29-1	TRBD2	-	13	TRBJ2-1	CSVGTSGSNEQFF	TGCAGCGTTGGGACTAGCGGGAGTAATGAGCAGTTCTTC
TRBV7-8	-	-	15	TRBJ2-7	CASSYFRDPTYEQYF	TGTGCCAGCAGCTACTTCCGGGACCCAACCTACGAGCAGTACTTC
TRBV9	-	once	15	TRBJ1-5	CASSQGGASNQPQHF	TGTGCCAGCAGCCAAGGGGGGGCTAGCAATCAGCCCCAGCATTTT
TRBV4-2	TRBD1	once	17	TRBJ1-3	CASSQEVHRGRGNTIYF	TGTGCCAGCAGCCAAGAAGTCCACAGGGGACGTGGAAACACCATATATTTT
TRBV2	-	-	13	TRBJ1-1	CASRRVWNTEAFF	TGTGCCAGTCGTAGGGTATGGAACACTGAAGCTTTCTTT
TRBV9	TRBD1	-	13	TRBJ2-3	CASSRGGADTQYF	TGTGCCAGCAGCAGAGGGGGCGCAGATACGCAGTATTTT
TRBV15	-	-	16	TRBJ2-2	CATSSILGHNTGELFF	TGTGCCACCAGCAGTATTCTGGGACACAACACCGGGGAGCTGTTTTTT
TRBV21-1	-	-	14	TRBJ2-5	CASSRTEVVKTQYF	TGTGCCAGCAGCAGGACAGAGGTTGTCAAGACCCAGTACTTC
TRBV6-5	-	-	15	TRBJ1-2	CASRAFDGGIYGYTF	TGTGCCAGCCGGGCCTTTGACGGAGGGATTTATGGCTACACCTTC
TRBV6-1	-	-	16	TRBJ2-7	CASSEIVIQATYEQYF	TGTGCCAGCAGTGAAATCGTCATCCAGGCCACCTACGAGCAGTACTTC
TRBV28	-	-	13	TRBJ1-1	CASIDPGSVEAFF	TGTGCCAGCATCGATCCAGGGAGTGTTGAAGCTTTCTTT
TRBV7-9	-	-	13	TRBJ2-1	CASSSWVDNEQFF	TGTGCCAGCAGCTCGTGGGTGGACAATGAGCAGTTCTTC